The 10 T cell receptor beta chains presented below share a single source sample, sequenced in a study of blood T cell dynamics during melanoma immunotherapy. Time point reported: pre-treatment baseline. Repertoires were generated with immunoSEQ multiplex PCR, while TCRdb's copy carries only in-frame clones and drops some. This sample has more than 5,000 clones, with 70% to 90% found just once. Sequenced material: blood, taken from a patient treated with checkpoint blockade. Source of these receptors: a human donor with melanoma.

The chain joins TRBV21-1 to TRBJ1-1. TRBV21-1 is reported as a pseudogene. The CDR3 contains 15 residues. In nucleotides, the CDR3 is TGTGCCAGCAGCAAAGCAGGTCCGTTGAACACTGAAGCTTTCTTT. Translation gives CASSKAGPLNTEAFF.

The CDR3 nucleotides are TGTGCCAGCAGAGTCTCTCCCAATAGCAATCAGCCCCAGCATTTT. It yields the protein CASRVSPNSNQPQHF. J is TRBJ1-5 and V is TRBV6-5; D is unclear. The length of the CDR3 is 15 residues. Trimming stripped 6 bases from V and 0 bases from J, with 12 bases between. Germline loops: CDR1 MNHEY, CDR2 SVGAGI.

The chain joins TRBV6-5 to TRBJ1-1; perhaps TRBD1 as D (6 bases). The CDR3 extends over 13 amino acids. With 4 bases removed from V and 3 bases from J, the gap between germline ends came to 9 bases. Germline V gene data show CDR1 as MNHEY and CDR2 as SVGAGI. The CDR3 region is CASSWGADTEAFF. As DNA, the CDR3 is TGTGCCAGCAGTTGGGGGGCTGACACTGAAGCTTTCTTT.

The chain employs TRBV2 and TRBJ1-2; 7 bases map to TRBD1. CDR1 is SNHLY, CDR2 FYNNEI, per germline. The J segment lost 6 bases and the V segment lost 4 bases, leaving 2 bases of the junction unmatched. This CDR3 is 12 amino acids long. Here the CDR3 reads CASSGQGDGYTF. The CDR3 DNA is TGTGCCAGCAGTGGACAGGGTGATGGCTACACCTTC.

This chain links TRBV15 with TRBJ2-2; TRBD1 aligns across 8 bases. Germline CDR1 is LNHNV and CDR2 is YYDKDF (reference sequence). The CDR3 is 18 residues long. Trimming at V came to 4 bases and at J to 0 bases, leaving 10 bases not matched to a gene. The CDR3 bases are TGTGCCACCAGCACCCCTAAGGGACAGGCGACGAACACCGGGGAGCTGTTTTTT. Protein product: CATSTPKGQATNTGELFF.

The V and J genes are TRBV18 and TRBJ2-1; D assignment may be TRBD1 or TRBD2 (7 bases each). Germline values: CDR1 KGHSH, CDR2 LQKENI. The CDR3 is 17 amino acids. The V and J ends lost 6 bases and 6 bases respectively, with 24 bases between them. The CDR3 DNA follows: TGTGCCAGCTCGCAAAAGGGACAGTGGGACTACGGCAATGAGCAGTTCTTC. This translates into CASSQKGQWDYGNEQFF.

The chain uses TRBV19 and TRBJ2-5, with D possibly being TRBD2 (6 bases). V lost 4 bases and J 1 base, leaving 16 bases between the germline ends. CDR3 length: 16 amino acids. CDR1 is LNHDA and CDR2 is SQIVND in the germline V gene (reference sequence). The CDR3 is CASSTRGSGIQETQYF. CDR3 nucleotides: TGTGCCAGTAGTACCCGGGGTAGCGGTATCCAAGAGACCCAGTACTTC.

The chain has TRBV19 and TRBJ2-5, with 7 bases matching TRBD1. The J call could be wrong; TRBJ2-7 is a better fit for the DNA end. CDR3 length: 16 residues. Germline values: CDR1 LNHDA, CDR2 SQIVND (reference sequence). CDR3 protein: CASSTILTGKVYEQYF. CDR3 nucleotide sequence: TGTGCCAGTAGCACGATCTTGACAGGGAAAGTCTACGAGCAGTACTTC.

The rearrangement links TRBV10-2 to TRBJ2-6; D gene ambiguous. Germline-derived CDR1 and CDR2 are WSHSY and SAAADI. The V and J ends lost 3 bases and 0 bases respectively, with 6 bases between them. The CDR3 is 15 residues long. CDR3 region: CASSDPGSGANVLTF. The DNA of the CDR3 is TGCGCCAGCAGTGATCCTGGCTCTGGGGCCAACGTCCTGACTTTC.

This rearrangement joins TRBV18 to TRBJ2-5; 15 nucleotides align to TRBD2. With V trimmed by 3 bases and J by 13 bases, 6 bases remained unmatched. Germline V gives CDR1 KGHSH, CDR2 LQKENI. The CDR3 runs 14 residues. This chain's CDR3 is CASSPGLAGGGPYF. In DNA, the CDR3 is TGTGCCAGCTCACCGGGACTAGCGGGAGGTGGTCCGTACTTC. Combining the CDR3 with reference TRBV18 and TRBJ2-5 gives the whole variable domain NAGVMQNPRHLVRRRGQEARLRCSPMKGHSHVYWYRQLPEEGLKFMVYLQKENIIDESGMPKERFSAEFPKEGPSILRIQQVVRGDSAAYFCASSPGLAGGGPYFGPGTRLLVL.